Described below is a single T cell receptor (beta chain) sequence and its context. The antigen is unknown. The record originates from a study of sequential checkpoint blockade in melanoma. As for the study in general: Patients were randomized 1:1 to nivolumab-then-ipilimumab or ipilimumab-then-nivolumab first-line.

Profiled with immunoSEQ multiplex PCR; TCRdb holds only in-frame clones, not every one. The sample carries about 12,000 clones, under 30% recorded once. The treatment denotes: randomized to nivolumab then ipilimumab (arm A) or the reverse (arm B). Patients had received no earlier DNA-damaging chemotherapy. This CDR3 has 11 amino acids. Trimming removed 4 bases at V and 10 bases at J, with 10 bases between. From germline, CDR1 is SGHDN and CDR2 FVKESK. Findings of the study overall: Clinical benefit was about 30 times likelier when tumor T-cell fraction and clonality increased. PD-L1 staining and CD8+ counts, not mutational load, tracked tumor T-cell clonality.

The specimen comprised tumor tissue (inferred from file names), sampled from a patient given nivolumab and ipilimumab in sequence. The sequence derives from a human donor with melanoma. The rearrangement uses TRBV14 and TRBJ1-1; no firm D call. The CDR3: CASSLIGVAFF. The CDR3 bases are TGTGCCAGCAGCCTTATAGGAGTAGCTTTCTTT. The whole variable domain, filled in from reference TRBV14 and TRBJ1-1, reads EAGVTQFPSHSVIEKGQTVTLRCDPISGHDNLYWYRRVMGKEIKFLLHFVKESKQDESGMPNNRFLAERTGGTYSTLKVQPAELEDSGVYFCASSLIGVAFFGQGTRLTVV.